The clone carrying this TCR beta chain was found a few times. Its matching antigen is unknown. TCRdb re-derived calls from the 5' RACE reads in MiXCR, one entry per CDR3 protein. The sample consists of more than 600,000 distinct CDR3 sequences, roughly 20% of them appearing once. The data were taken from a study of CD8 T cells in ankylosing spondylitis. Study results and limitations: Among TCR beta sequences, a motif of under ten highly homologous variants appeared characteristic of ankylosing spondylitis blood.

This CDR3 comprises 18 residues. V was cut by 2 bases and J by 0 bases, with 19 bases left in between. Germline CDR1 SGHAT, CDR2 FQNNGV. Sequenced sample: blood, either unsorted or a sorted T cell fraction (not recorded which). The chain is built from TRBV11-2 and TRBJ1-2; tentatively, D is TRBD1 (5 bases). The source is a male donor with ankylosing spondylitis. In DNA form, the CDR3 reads TGTGCCAGCAGCTTAAGGAGGCCCACAGGTTTGGCTAACTATGGCTACACCTTC. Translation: CASSLRRPTGLANYGYTF.